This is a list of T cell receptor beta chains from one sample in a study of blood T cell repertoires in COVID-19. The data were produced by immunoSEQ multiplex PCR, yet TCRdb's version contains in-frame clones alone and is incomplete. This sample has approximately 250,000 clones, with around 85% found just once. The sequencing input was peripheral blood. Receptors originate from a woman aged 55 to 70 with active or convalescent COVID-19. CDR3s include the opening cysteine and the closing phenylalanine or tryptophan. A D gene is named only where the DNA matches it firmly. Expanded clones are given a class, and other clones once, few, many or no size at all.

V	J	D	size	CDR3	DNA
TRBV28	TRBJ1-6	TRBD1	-	CASRRDRENSPLHF	TGTGCCAGCAGACGGGACAGGGAAAATTCACCCCTCCACTTT
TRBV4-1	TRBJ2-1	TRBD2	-	CASSQDHPSGINEQFF	TGCGCCAGCAGCCAAGATCACCCTAGCGGGATCAATGAGCAGTTCTTC
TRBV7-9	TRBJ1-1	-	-	CASSLGSREMNTEAFF	TGTGCCAGCAGCTTAGGTTCTCGGGAAATGAACACTGAAGCTTTCTTT
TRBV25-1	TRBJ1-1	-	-	CASSVGSGGFAEAFF	TGTGCCAGCAGTGTGGGCTCGGGGGGTTTCGCTGAAGCTTTCTTT
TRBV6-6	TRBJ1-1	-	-	CASSPPTRRLLNTEAFF	TGTGCCAGCAGTCCCCCGACGCGCAGGCTCTTGAACACTGAAGCTTTCTTT
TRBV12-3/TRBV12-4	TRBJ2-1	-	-	CASSLGTFEEQFF	TGTGCCAGCAGCTTAGGGACTTTCGAGGAGCAGTTCTTC
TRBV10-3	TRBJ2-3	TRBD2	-	CAISGGSGRTDTQYF	TGTGCCATCAGTGGAGGTAGCGGGAGAACAGATACGCAGTATTTT
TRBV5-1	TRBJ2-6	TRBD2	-	CASMTSGFSSGANVLTF	TGCGCCAGCATGACTAGCGGGTTCAGCTCTGGGGCCAACGTCCTGACTTTC
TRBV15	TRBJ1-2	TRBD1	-	CATSRGQGARTVNYGYTF	TGTGCCACCAGCAGAGGACAGGGGGCGCGAACGGTTAACTATGGCTACACCTTC
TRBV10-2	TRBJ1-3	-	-	CASSEKDKRNTIYF	TGCGCCAGCAGTGAGAAGGACAAACGAAACACCATATATTTT
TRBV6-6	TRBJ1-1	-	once	CASTYPGTGNTEAFF	TGTGCCAGCACCTACCCCGGGACTGGGAACACTGAAGCTTTCTTT
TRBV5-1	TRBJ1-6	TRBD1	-	CASSLGQGNSPLHF	TGCGCCAGCAGCTTAGGACAGGGGAATTCACCCCTCCACTTT
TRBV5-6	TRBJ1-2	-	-	CASSLNIALNYGYTF	TGTGCCAGCAGCTTGAATATAGCCCTGAACTATGGCTACACCTTC
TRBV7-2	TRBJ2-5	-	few	CASSPEGLAKETQYF	TGTGCCAGCAGCCCTGAGGGGCTAGCGAAAGAGACCCAGTACTTC
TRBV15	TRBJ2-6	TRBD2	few	CATSREAAGGSYGANVLTF	TGTGCCACCAGCCGAGAGGCGGCGGGGGGGTCATATGGGGCCAACGTCCTGACTTTC
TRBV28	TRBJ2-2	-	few	CASSLGGFLYTGELFF	TGTGCCAGCAGTTTAGGTGGCTTTCTGTACACCGGGGAGCTGTTTTTT
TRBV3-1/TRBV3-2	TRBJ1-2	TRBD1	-	CASSQEGQGPLNYGYTF	TGTGCCAGCAGCCAAGAGGGACAGGGTCCCCTGAACTATGGCTACACCTTC
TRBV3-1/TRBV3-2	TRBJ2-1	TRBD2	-	CASSQDTGTSGDNEQFF	TGTGCCAGCAGCCAAGATACTGGGACTAGCGGGGACAATGAGCAGTTCTTC
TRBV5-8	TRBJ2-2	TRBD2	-	CASSRTSGTGELFF	TGTGCCAGCAGTAGGACTAGCGGGACCGGGGAGCTGTTTTTT
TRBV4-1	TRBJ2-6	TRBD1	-	CASSQEFRETGDGANVLTF	TGCGCCAGCAGCCAAGAGTTCCGAGAGACAGGGGATGGGGCCAACGTCCTGACTTTC
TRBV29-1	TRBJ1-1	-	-	CSVLAGNTEAFF	TGCAGCGTTCTGGCAGGGAACACTGAAGCTTTCTTT
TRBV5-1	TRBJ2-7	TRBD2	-	CASGLAGGYEQYF	TGCGCCAGCGGTCTAGCGGGAGGGTACGAGCAGTACTTC
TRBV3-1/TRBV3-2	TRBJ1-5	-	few	CASSPGRGGNQPQHF	TGTGCCAGCAGCCCCGGGAGGGGAGGCAATCAGCCCCAGCATTTT
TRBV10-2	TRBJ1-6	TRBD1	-	CASSDTGTGFNSPLHF	TGCGCCAGCAGTGACACCGGGACAGGGTTTAATTCACCCCTCCACTTT
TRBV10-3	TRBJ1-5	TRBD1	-	CAISDRQGSGPQHF	TGTGCCATCAGTGACCGACAGGGGTCCGGGCCCCAGCATTTT
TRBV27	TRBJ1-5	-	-	CASSSLRDGNQPQHF	TGTGCCAGCAGTTCTTTGCGGGACGGTAATCAGCCCCAGCATTTT
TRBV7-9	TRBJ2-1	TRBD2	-	CASSHPTSGGRNEQFF	TGTGCCAGCAGCCATCCGACTAGCGGAGGGAGAAATGAGCAGTTCTTC
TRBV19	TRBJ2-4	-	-	CASSTQGGTKNIQYF	TGTGCCAGTAGCACCCAAGGGGGTACCAAAAACATTCAGTACTTC
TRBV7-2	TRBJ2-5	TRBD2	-	CASSTRLAGGGETQYF	TGTGCCAGCAGCACCCGACTAGCGGGGGGAGGAGAGACCCAGTACTTC
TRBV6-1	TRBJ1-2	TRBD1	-	CASRETGVDGYTF	TGTGCCAGCAGGGAGACAGGGGTGGATGGCTACACCTTC
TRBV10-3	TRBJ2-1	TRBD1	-	CAISTGQYNEQFF	TGTGCCATCAGTACGGGACAGTACAATGAGCAGTTCTTC
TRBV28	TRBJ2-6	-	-	CASSFEFTGANVLTF	TGTGCCAGCAGTTTTGAGTTCACTGGGGCCAACGTCCTGACTTTC
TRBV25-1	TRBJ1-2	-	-	CASSEYGGVYGYTF	TGTGCCAGCAGCGAGTATGGGGGCGTGTATGGCTACACCTTC
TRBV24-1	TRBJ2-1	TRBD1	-	CATSDTGTGAYNEQFF	TGTGCCACCAGTGACACCGGGACAGGGGCCTACAATGAGCAGTTCTTC
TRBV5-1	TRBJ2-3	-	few	CASRAVDTQYF	TGCGCCAGCAGGGCGGTAGATACGCAGTATTTT
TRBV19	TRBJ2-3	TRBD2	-	CASSMDSGRIADTQYF	TGTGCCAGTAGTATGGATAGCGGGAGGATCGCAGATACGCAGTATTTT
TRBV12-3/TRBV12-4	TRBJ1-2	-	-	CASGGGADGYTF	TGTGCCAGCGGCGGGGGCGCGGATGGCTACACCTTC
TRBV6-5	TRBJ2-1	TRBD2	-	CASILPAGGPNEQFF	TGTGCCAGCATCCTTCCGGCGGGGGGGCCTAATGAGCAGTTCTTC
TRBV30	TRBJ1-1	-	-	CAWSVPESNTEAFF	TGTGCCTGGAGTGTACCGGAGTCGAACACTGAAGCTTTCTTT
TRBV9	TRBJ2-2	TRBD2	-	CASSEGTSGATGELFF	TGTGCCAGCAGCGAGGGGACTAGCGGGGCGACCGGGGAGCTGTTTTTT
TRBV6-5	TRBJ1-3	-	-	CASSFTSSGNTIYF	TGTGCCAGCAGTTTCACAAGCTCTGGAAACACCATATATTTT
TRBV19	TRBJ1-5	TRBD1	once	CASSIGTGGEFQPQHF	TGTGCCAGTAGTATCGGGACAGGGGGCGAATTTCAGCCCCAGCATTTT
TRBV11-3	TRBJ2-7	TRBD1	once	CASSSGTGEYEQYF	TGTGCCAGCAGCTCCGGGACAGGGGAATACGAGCAGTACTTC
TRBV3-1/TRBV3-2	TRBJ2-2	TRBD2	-	CASSQASGSANTGELFF	TGTGCCAGCAGCCAAGCTAGCGGGAGCGCGAACACCGGGGAGCTGTTTTTT
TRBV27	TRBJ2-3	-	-	CASSPQGVETDTQYF	TGTGCCAGCAGCCCACAGGGTGTTGAAACAGATACGCAGTATTTT
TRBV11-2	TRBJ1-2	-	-	CASSFAGVNYGYTF	TGTGCCAGCAGCTTTGCAGGGGTTAACTATGGCTACACCTTC
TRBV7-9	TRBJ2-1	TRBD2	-	CASSWVTGGLPYNEQFF	TGTGCCAGCAGCTGGGTGACGGGAGGACTTCCCTACAATGAGCAGTTCTTC
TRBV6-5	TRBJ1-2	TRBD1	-	CASSYLAGGGGYTF	TGTGCCAGCAGTTACCTGGCAGGGGGAGGAGGCTACACCTTC
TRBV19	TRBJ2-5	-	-	CASSGGLQETQYF	TGTGCCAGTAGTGGCGGACTCCAAGAGACCCAGTACTTC
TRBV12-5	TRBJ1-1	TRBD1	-	CASGISGTGISEAFF	TGTGCTAGTGGTATATCCGGGACAGGGATTTCTGAAGCTTTCTTT
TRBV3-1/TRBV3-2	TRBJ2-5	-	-	CASSPHVVLAEQETQYF	TGTGCCAGCAGCCCTCATGTGGTTTTAGCGGAACAAGAGACCCAGTACTTC
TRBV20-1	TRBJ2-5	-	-	CSASGSETQYF	TGCAGTGCTAGCGGGAGCGAGACCCAGTACTTC
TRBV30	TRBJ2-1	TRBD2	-	CAWSLAGSSYNEQFF	TGTGCCTGGAGTCTAGCGGGAAGCTCCTACAATGAGCAGTTCTTC
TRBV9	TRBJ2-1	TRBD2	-	CASSPRLAASYNEQFF	TGTGCCAGTAGCCCCAGACTAGCGGCTTCATACAATGAGCAGTTCTTC
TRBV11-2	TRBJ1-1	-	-	CASSRIGGWTEAFF	TGTGCCAGCAGCCGGATCGGGGGATGGACTGAAGCTTTCTTT
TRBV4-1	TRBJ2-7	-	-	CASSHEQGTAYEQYF	TGCGCCAGCAGCCACGAGCAGGGTACGGCCTACGAGCAGTACTTC
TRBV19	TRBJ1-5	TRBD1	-	CASSKPSGQPYASNQPQHF	TGTGCCAGTAGTAAGCCATCGGGACAGCCCTATGCGAGCAATCAGCCCCAGCATTTT